Sequencing of this T cell receptor (beta chain) was carried out in a study of cytotoxic CD8 clonotypes in ibrutinib-treated CLL. Study at large: Within the patient group, around twelve were relapsed/refractory and roughly 16 treatment-naive, and 17 were IGHV unmutated. An average of 255,043 productive templates and 94,082 productive rearrangements was obtained per sample. Regarding the study as a whole: Under treatment, the uncommon public clonotypes either contracted or remained stable.

This clone was detected only once. Its antigen is unknown. Assay used: immunoSEQ multiplex PCR; TCRdb lists only in-frame clones, some missing. The sample records over 70,000 clones, about 86% being singletons. Frozen PBMC stocks contributed around 1.9 micrograms of genomic DNA to the TCR beta libraries. The CDR3 has 15 amino acids. The V segment lost 2 bases and the J segment 6 bases; nucleotides outside the gene matches: 7. Germline CDR1 reads SGHDN; CDR2 reads FVKESK. The V call is TRBV14, the J call TRBJ2-7, with TRBD2 identical over 10 bases. This specimen consisted of PBMCs, obtained before ibrutinib treatment. This receptor was taken from a human donor with chronic lymphocytic leukemia. In nucleotides, the CDR3 is TGTGCCAGCAGCCAACTAGCGGGGGTCCCCATCGAGCAGTACTTC. It encodes CASSQLAGVPIEQYF. The variable domain in full, with the rest retrieved from reference TRBV14 and TRBJ2-7, is EAGVTQFPSHSVIEKGQTVTLRCDPISGHDNLYWYRRVMGKEIKFLLHFVKESKQDESGMPNNRFLAERTGGTYSTLKVQPAELEDSGVYFCASSQLAGVPIEQYFGPGTRLTVT.